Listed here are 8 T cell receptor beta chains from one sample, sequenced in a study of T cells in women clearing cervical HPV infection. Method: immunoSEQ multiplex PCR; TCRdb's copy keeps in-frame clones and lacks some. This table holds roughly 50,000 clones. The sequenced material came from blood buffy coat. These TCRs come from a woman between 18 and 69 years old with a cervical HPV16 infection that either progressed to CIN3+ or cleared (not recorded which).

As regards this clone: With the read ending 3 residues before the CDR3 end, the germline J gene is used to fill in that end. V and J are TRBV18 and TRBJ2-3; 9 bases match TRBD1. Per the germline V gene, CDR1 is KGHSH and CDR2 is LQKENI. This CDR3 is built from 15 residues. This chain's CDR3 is CASSPGDRGTKTQYF. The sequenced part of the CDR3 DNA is TGTGCCAGCTCACCAGGAGACAGGGGGACAAAGACG.

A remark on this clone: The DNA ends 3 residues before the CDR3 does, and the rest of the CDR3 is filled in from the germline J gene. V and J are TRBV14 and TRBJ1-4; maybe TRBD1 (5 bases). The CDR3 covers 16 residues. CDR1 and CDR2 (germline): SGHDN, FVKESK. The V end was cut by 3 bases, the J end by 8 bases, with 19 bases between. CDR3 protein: CASSQGGDQGREKLFF. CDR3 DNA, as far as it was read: TGTGCCAGCAGCCAGGGAGGGGATCAGGGTCGGGAAAAA.

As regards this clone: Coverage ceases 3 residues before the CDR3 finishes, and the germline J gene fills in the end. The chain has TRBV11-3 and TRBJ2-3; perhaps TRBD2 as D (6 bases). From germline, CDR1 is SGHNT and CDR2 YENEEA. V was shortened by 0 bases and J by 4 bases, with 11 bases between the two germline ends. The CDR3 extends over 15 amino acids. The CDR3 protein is CASSLEGTPSDTQYF. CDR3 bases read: TGTGCCAGCAGCTTAGAGGGGACTCCGTCAGATACG.

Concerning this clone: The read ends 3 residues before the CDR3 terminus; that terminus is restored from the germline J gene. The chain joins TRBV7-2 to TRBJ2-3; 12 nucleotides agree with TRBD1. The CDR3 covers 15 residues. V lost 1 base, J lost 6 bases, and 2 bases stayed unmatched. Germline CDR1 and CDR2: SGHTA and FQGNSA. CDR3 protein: CASSLVGQGADTQYF. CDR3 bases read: TGTGCCAGCAGCTTAGTGGGACAGGGGGCTGATACG.

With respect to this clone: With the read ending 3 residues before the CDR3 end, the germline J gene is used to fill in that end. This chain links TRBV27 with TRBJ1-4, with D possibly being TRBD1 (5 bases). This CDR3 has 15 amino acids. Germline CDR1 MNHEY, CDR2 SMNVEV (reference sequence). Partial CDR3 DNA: TGTGCCAGCAGTTTTGCGTACTCTGGGGCCAACGTA. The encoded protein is CASSFAYSGANV. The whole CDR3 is CASSFAYSGANVLFF.

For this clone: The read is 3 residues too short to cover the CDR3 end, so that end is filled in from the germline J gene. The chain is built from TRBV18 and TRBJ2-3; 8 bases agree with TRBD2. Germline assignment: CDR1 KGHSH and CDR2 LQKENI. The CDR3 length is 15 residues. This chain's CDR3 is CASSPQTSGGETQYF. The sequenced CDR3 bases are TGTGCCAGCTCACCACAAACTAGCGGAGGAGAGACG.

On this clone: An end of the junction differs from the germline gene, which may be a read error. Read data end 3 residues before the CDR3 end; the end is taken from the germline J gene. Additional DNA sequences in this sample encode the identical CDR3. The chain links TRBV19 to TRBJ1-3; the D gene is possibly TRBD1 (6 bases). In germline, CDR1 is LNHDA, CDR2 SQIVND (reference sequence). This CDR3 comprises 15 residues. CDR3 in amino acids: CASSITGTSGNTIYF. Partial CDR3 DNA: TGTGCCAGTAGTATTACCGGGACATCTGGAAACACT.

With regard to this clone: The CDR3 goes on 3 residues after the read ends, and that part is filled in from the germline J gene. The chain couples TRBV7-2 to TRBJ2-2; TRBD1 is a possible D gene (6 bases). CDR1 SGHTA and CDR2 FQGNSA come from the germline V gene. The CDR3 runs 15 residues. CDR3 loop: CASSSGQTTNEKLFF. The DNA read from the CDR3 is TGTGCCAGCAGCTCCGGACAGACAACTAATGAAAAG.